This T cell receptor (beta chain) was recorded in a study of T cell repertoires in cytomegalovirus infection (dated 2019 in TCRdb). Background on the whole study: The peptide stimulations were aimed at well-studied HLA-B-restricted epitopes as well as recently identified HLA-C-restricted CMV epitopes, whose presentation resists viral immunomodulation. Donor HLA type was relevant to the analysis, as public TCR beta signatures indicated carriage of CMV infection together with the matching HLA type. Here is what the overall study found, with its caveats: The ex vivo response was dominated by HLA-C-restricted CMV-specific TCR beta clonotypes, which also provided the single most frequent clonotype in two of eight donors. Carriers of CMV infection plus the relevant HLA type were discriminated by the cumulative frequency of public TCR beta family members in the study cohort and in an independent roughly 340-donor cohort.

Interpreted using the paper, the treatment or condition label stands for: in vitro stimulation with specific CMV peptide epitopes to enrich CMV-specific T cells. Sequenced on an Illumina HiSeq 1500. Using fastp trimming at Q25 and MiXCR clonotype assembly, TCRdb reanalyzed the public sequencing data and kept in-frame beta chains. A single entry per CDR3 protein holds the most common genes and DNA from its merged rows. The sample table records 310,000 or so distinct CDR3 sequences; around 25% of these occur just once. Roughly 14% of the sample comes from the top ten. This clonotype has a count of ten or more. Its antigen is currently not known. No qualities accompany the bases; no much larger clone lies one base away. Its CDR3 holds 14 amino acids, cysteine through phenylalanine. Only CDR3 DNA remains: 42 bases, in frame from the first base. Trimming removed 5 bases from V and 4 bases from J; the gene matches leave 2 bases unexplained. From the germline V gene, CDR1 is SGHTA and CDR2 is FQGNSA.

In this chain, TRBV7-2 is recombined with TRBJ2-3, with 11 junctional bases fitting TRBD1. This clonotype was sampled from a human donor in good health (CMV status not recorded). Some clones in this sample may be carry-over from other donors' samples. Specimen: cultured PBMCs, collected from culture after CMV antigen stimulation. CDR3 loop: CASSRDRGADTQYF. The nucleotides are TGTGCCAGCAGCAGGGACAGGGGGGCAGATACGCAGTATTTT.